These 2 T cell receptor beta chains were all obtained from the same sample, sequenced in a study of blood T cell repertoires in COVID-19. Profiled with immunoSEQ multiplex PCR; TCRdb holds only in-frame clones, not every one. Altogether approximately 130,000 clones are present, around 86% being singletons, with the ten largest covering 8% to 9.5%. The sequenced sample was peripheral blood. The source of these receptors is a woman aged 60-70 years with active or convalescent COVID-19.

The chain combines TRBV7-6 with TRBJ1-1; TRBD1 might be the D (5 bases). The V and J ends lost 2 bases and 5 bases respectively, with 9 bases between them. CDR1 is SGHVS, CDR2 FNYEAQ, per germline. This CDR3 comprises 13 residues. DNA of the CDR3: TGTGCCAGCAGCTTAAGACAGCTTACTGAAGCTTTCTTT. Its translation: CASSLRQLTEAFF. Using reference TRBV7-6 and TRBJ1-1 for the parts outside the CDR3, the full variable domain is GAGVSQSPRYKVTKRGQDVALRCDPISGHVSLYWYRQALGQGPEFLTYFNYEAQQDKSGLPNDRFSAERPEGSISTLTIQRTEQRDSAMYRCASSLRQLTEAFFGQGTRLTVV.

This chain links TRBV28 with TRBJ1-2; D remains unclear. Trimming left V 7 bases short and J 0 bases short, with 12 bases between. Germline lookup yields CDR1 MDHEN and CDR2 SYDVKM. There are 14 residues in the CDR3. The CDR3 here is CASTSWGANYGYTF. As DNA, the CDR3 is TGTGCCAGCACCTCATGGGGAGCTAACTATGGCTACACCTTC.